Many counts were recorded for the clone carrying this TCR beta chain. This sample was included in a study of T cells in Graves' hyperthyroidism and ophthalmopathy. The germline gives CDR1 SGHKS, CDR2 YYEKEE (reference sequence). Deletions cut 4 bases from V and 6 bases from J, with 13 bases between. This CDR3 contains 13 residues. What was amplified from RNA transcripts were TCR beta CDR3 regions. The study used the HTBI primer set for a first-round RT-PCR of the TCR CDR3. In TCRdb, the multiplex PCR reads were re-called with MiXCR into one record per CDR3 protein. The table shows about 400,000 distinct CDR3 sequences, with 15% to 19% occurring only once.

This TCR was sampled from a woman between 18 and 30 years old with Graves' hyperthyroidism. The sample was blood. V is TRBV5-5 and J is TRBJ1-2; tentative D call: TRBD1 (6 bases). CDR3 bases: TGTGCCAGCAGCCAGGACAGCCTCGATGGCTACACCTTC. As protein: CASSQDSLDGYTF.